The source of this T cell receptor beta chain is a study of PD-1 blockade in classical Hodgkin lymphoma. Study information: Nivolumab 3 mg/kg was given intravenously every 2 weeks.

CDR1 is SGHKS, CDR2 YYEKEE, per germline (reference sequence). This CDR3 is built from 16 residues. V was cut by 2 bases and J by 5 bases, with 19 bases left in between. Using immunoSEQ multiplex PCR, the repertoire was profiled, and TCRdb retains in-frame clones only, with some absent. The sample contains 70,000 or so clones, more than 85% of which appear only once. Relapses following autologous stem cell transplantation were seen in all patients, with brentuximab vedotin exposure varying. Complete response, partial response or progressive disease was recorded as best response. The rearrangement links TRBV5-5 to TRBJ2-5, with a possible D match to TRBD2 (5 bases). The clonotype comes from a human donor with classical Hodgkin lymphoma. Sequencing was performed on peripheral blood mononuclear cells (PBMCs), taken at baseline. As DNA, the CDR3 is TGTGCCAGCAGCTTCCAATCGGGGTCGGAGTGGGAGACCCAGTACTTC. Protein: CASSFQSGSEWETQYF.